A selection of T cell receptor beta chains follows, all from one sample in a study of shared clonotypes between healthy human individuals. Libraries were prepared by immunoSEQ multiplex PCR; TCRdb keeps only in-frame clonotypes and omits some of them. This table has roughly 450,000 clones, about four fifths appearing once. The source material was PBMCs. Receptor source: a woman in her thirties or forties in good health. Some clones in this sample may be carry-over from other donors' samples. Each CDR3 is given with its conserved first and last residue. The order of the fields is D gene, J gene, clone size, V gene, CDR3 protein, CDR3 DNA. D genes are given only for firm matches. Clone size is not always given. Where it is, it says once, few, many or a class for expanded clones.

d_gene: TRBD2
j_gene: TRBJ2-7
abundance: .
v_gene: TRBV5-1
CDR3aa: CASSSVPGLAGVVPYEQYF
CDR3nt: TGCGCCAGCAGCTCCGTCCCGGGACTAGCGGGAGTGGTACCCTACGAGCAGTACTTC

d_gene: .
j_gene: TRBJ2-1
abundance: few
v_gene: TRBV6-6
CDR3aa: CASRSGVVDNEQFF
CDR3nt: TGTGCCAGCCGGTCGGGAGTAGTCGACAATGAGCAGTTCTTC

d_gene: .
j_gene: TRBJ1-2
abundance: .
v_gene: TRBV7-2
CDR3aa: CASSLVVRSNYGYTF
CDR3nt: TGTGCCAGCAGCTTAGTCGTACGGTCTAACTATGGCTACACCTTC

d_gene: TRBD2
j_gene: TRBJ2-5
abundance: .
v_gene: TRBV10-2
CDR3aa: CASSGPSGSKRETQYF
CDR3nt: TGCGCCAGCAGTGGTCCTAGCGGGAGTAAAAGAGAGACCCAGTACTTC

d_gene: TRBD2
j_gene: TRBJ2-1
abundance: .
v_gene: TRBV13
CDR3aa: CASSSGPLAGSFNEQFF
CDR3nt: TGTGCCAGCAGCTCAGGGCCCCTAGCGGGGAGTTTCAATGAGCAGTTCTTC

d_gene: TRBD1
j_gene: TRBJ2-2
abundance: .
v_gene: TRBV28
CDR3aa: CASSPDRGTGELFF
CDR3nt: TGTGCCAGCAGCCCGGACAGGGGGACCGGGGAGCTGTTTTTT

d_gene: .
j_gene: TRBJ2-1
abundance: once
v_gene: TRBV30
CDR3aa: CAWSVQWATRLLGVEQFF
CDR3nt: TGTGCCTGGAGTGTACAGTGGGCAACCCGATTGCTTGGAGTGGAGCAGTTCTTC

d_gene: .
j_gene: TRBJ2-1
abundance: .
v_gene: TRBV9
CDR3aa: CASSPGTNHNEQFF
CDR3nt: TGTGCCAGCAGCCCCGGGACAAACCACAATGAGCAGTTCTTC

d_gene: .
j_gene: TRBJ2-7
abundance: .
v_gene: TRBV4-2
CDR3aa: CASSQGVEQYF
CDR3nt: TGTGCCAGCAGCCAAGGGGTTGAGCAGTACTTC

d_gene: TRBD2
j_gene: TRBJ2-5
abundance: many
v_gene: TRBV10-2
CDR3aa: CASSAGLGNQETQYF
CDR3nt: TGCGCCAGCAGTGCCGGACTAGGCAATCAAGAGACCCAGTACTTC

d_gene: TRBD2
j_gene: TRBJ2-1
abundance: .
v_gene: TRBV5-1
CDR3aa: CATREAHNEQFF
CDR3nt: TGCGCCACCCGGGAGGCCCACAATGAGCAGTTCTTC

d_gene: TRBD2
j_gene: TRBJ2-5
abundance: .
v_gene: TRBV11-2
CDR3aa: CASSLDLGSGAVQETQYF
CDR3nt: TGTGCCAGCAGCTTAGATCTTGGTAGCGGGGCGGTCCAAGAGACCCAGTACTTC

d_gene: .
j_gene: TRBJ2-6
abundance: once
v_gene: TRBV6-1
CDR3aa: CASSVRRTSGANVLTF
CDR3nt: TGTGCCAGCAGTGTTAGACGAACCTCTGGGGCCAACGTCCTGACTTTC

d_gene: .
j_gene: TRBJ1-5
abundance: .
v_gene: TRBV2
CDR3aa: CASRLGLLSNQPQHF
CDR3nt: TGTGCCAGCAGGCTGGGACTGCTTAGCAATCAGCCCCAGCATTTT

d_gene: .
j_gene: TRBJ2-7
abundance: .
v_gene: TRBV5-3
CDR3aa: CARSSPADYEQYF
CDR3nt: TGTGCCAGAAGCTCACCGGCCGATTACGAGCAGTACTTC

d_gene: .
j_gene: TRBJ2-1
abundance: .
v_gene: TRBV5-6
CDR3aa: CASSLVGLQGGQFF
CDR3nt: TGTGCCAGCAGCTTGGTGGGACTCCAAGGGGGGCAGTTCTTC

d_gene: .
j_gene: TRBJ1-1
abundance: .
v_gene: TRBV28
CDR3aa: CASRSGGGGHTEAFF
CDR3nt: TGTGCCAGCAGGTCCGGGGGGGGAGGACACACTGAAGCTTTCTTT

d_gene: .
j_gene: TRBJ2-7
abundance: .
v_gene: TRBV7-8
CDR3aa: CASSPPSYEQYF
CDR3nt: TGTGCCAGCAGCCCCCCCTCCTACGAGCAGTACTTC

d_gene: .
j_gene: TRBJ1-1
abundance: .
v_gene: TRBV19
CDR3aa: CASSSRGGNRENTEAFF
CDR3nt: TGTGCCAGTAGTAGTAGGGGGGGGAACAGGGAGAACACTGAAGCTTTCTTT

d_gene: .
j_gene: TRBJ2-7
abundance: .
v_gene: TRBV11-2
CDR3aa: CASSRHYREFYEQYF
CDR3nt: TGTGCCAGCAGCCGACACTACAGGGAATTCTACGAGCAGTACTTC

d_gene: TRBD2
j_gene: TRBJ2-1
abundance: .
v_gene: TRBV5-1
CDR3aa: CASSSRTRVGYNEQFF
CDR3nt: TGCGCCAGCAGCTCCCGGACTAGGGTCGGCTACAATGAGCAGTTCTTC

d_gene: TRBD1
j_gene: TRBJ2-2
abundance: .
v_gene: TRBV18
CDR3aa: CASSPIGPGQGSTGELFF
CDR3nt: TGTGCCAGCTCACCAATCGGCCCGGGACAGGGTTCCACCGGGGAGCTGTTTTTT

d_gene: TRBD2
j_gene: TRBJ2-5
abundance: .
v_gene: TRBV2
CDR3aa: CASSAGLAGEQETQYF
CDR3nt: TGTGCCAGCAGTGCAGGACTAGCGGGTGAACAAGAGACCCAGTACTTC

d_gene: TRBD1
j_gene: TRBJ1-5
abundance: .
v_gene: TRBV28
CDR3aa: CASREDRPSPQPQHF
CDR3nt: TGTGCCAGCAGGGAGGACAGGCCCAGCCCTCAGCCCCAGCATTTT

d_gene: .
j_gene: TRBJ2-7
abundance: .
v_gene: TRBV29-1
CDR3aa: CSVEPGQGRYEQYF
CDR3nt: TGCAGCGTTGAACCCGGCCAGGGGCGCTACGAGCAGTACTTC

d_gene: TRBD2
j_gene: TRBJ2-3
abundance: .
v_gene: TRBV7-7
CDR3aa: CASSQGTSADTQYF
CDR3nt: TGTGCCAGCAGCCAGGGGACTAGTGCAGATACGCAGTATTTT

d_gene: .
j_gene: TRBJ2-1
abundance: .
v_gene: TRBV2
CDR3aa: CASSLRDYNEQFF
CDR3nt: TGTGCCAGCAGCCTGAGAGACTACAATGAGCAGTTCTTC

d_gene: .
j_gene: TRBJ2-3
abundance: .
v_gene: TRBV21-1
CDR3aa: CASSKELALAGVADTQYF
CDR3nt: TGTGCCAGCAGCAAAGAGTTAGCACTAGCGGGAGTAGCAGATACGCAGTATTTT

d_gene: .
j_gene: TRBJ2-2
abundance: .
v_gene: TRBV7-9
CDR3aa: CASCTVKDLGTGELFF
CDR3nt: TGTGCCAGTTGCACTGTTAAGGACTTAGGCACCGGGGAGCTGTTTTTT

d_gene: TRBD1
j_gene: TRBJ1-1
abundance: few
v_gene: TRBV20-1
CDR3aa: CSARDREAFF
CDR3nt: TGCAGTGCTAGGGACAGGGAGGCTTTCTTT

d_gene: TRBD1
j_gene: TRBJ1-4
abundance: .
v_gene: TRBV5-1
CDR3aa: CASSGDREGEKLFF
CDR3nt: TGCGCCAGCAGCGGGGACAGGGAGGGTGAAAAACTGTTTTTT

d_gene: .
j_gene: TRBJ1-1
abundance: few
v_gene: TRBV7-9
CDR3aa: CASSFINTEAFF
CDR3nt: TGTGCCAGCAGCTTCATAAACACTGAAGCTTTCTTT

d_gene: .
j_gene: TRBJ1-2
abundance: .
v_gene: TRBV30
CDR3aa: CAWSVPFLAHYGYTF
CDR3nt: TGTGCCTGGAGTGTACCCTTCTTGGCCCACTATGGCTACACCTTC

d_gene: .
j_gene: TRBJ2-1
abundance: .
v_gene: TRBV2
CDR3aa: CASRMERFPPYNEQFF
CDR3nt: TGTGCCAGCAGGATGGAGCGATTCCCACCCTACAATGAGCAGTTCTTC

d_gene: .
j_gene: TRBJ2-7
abundance: .
v_gene: TRBV6-6
CDR3aa: CASSQRYSSYEQYF
CDR3nt: TGTGCCAGCAGCCAGCGGTATTCCTCCTACGAGCAGTACTTC

d_gene: .
j_gene: TRBJ1-5
abundance: .
v_gene: TRBV28
CDR3aa: CASRTRTLNQPQHF
CDR3nt: TGTGCCAGCAGGACCCGTACCCTAAATCAGCCCCAGCATTTT

d_gene: .
j_gene: TRBJ1-1
abundance: .
v_gene: TRBV14
CDR3aa: CASTQAGPNTEAFF
CDR3nt: TGTGCCAGCACCCAGGCAGGCCCCAACACTGAAGCTTTCTTT

d_gene: .
j_gene: TRBJ2-1
abundance: .
v_gene: TRBV4-2
CDR3aa: CASSQTRDEQFF
CDR3nt: TGTGCCAGCAGCCAGACGCGGGACGAGCAGTTCTTC

d_gene: TRBD1
j_gene: TRBJ1-4
abundance: .
v_gene: TRBV7-6
CDR3aa: CASSLAGQGFEKLFF
CDR3nt: TGTGCCAGCAGCTTAGCGGGACAGGGATTCGAAAAACTGTTTTTT

d_gene: TRBD2
j_gene: TRBJ2-6
abundance: .
v_gene: TRBV28
CDR3aa: CASSGGEGLSTGANVLTF
CDR3nt: TGTGCCAGCTCCGGGGGGGAGGGCCTGAGTACTGGGGCCAACGTCCTGACTTTC

d_gene: .
j_gene: TRBJ1-5
abundance: .
v_gene: TRBV6-5
CDR3aa: CASSSGGGPQHF
CDR3nt: TGTGCCAGCAGCTCCGGGGGCGGCCCCCAGCATTTT

d_gene: .
j_gene: TRBJ2-5
abundance: .
v_gene: TRBV5-1
CDR3aa: CASSSPRAWETQYF
CDR3nt: TGCGCCAGCAGCTCCCCTAGAGCTTGGGAGACCCAGTACTTC

d_gene: .
j_gene: TRBJ2-1
abundance: once
v_gene: TRBV4-2
CDR3aa: CASSQDALLLLGNEQFF
CDR3nt: TGTGCCAGCAGCCAAGATGCCCTACTTCTACTTGGGAATGAGCAGTTCTTC